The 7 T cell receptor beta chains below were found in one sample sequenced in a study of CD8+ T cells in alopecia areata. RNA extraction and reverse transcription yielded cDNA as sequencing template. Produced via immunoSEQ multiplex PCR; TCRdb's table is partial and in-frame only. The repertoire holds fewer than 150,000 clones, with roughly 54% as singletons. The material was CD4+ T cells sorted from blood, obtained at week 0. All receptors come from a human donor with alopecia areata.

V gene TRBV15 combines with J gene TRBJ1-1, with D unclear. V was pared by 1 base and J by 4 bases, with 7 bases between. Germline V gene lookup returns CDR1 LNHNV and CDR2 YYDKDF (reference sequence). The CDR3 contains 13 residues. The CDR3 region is CATSRVTATEAFF. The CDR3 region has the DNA TGTGCCACCAGCAGAGTTACGGCCACTGAAGCTTTCTTT. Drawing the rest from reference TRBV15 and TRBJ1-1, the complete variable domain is DAMVIQNPRYQVTQFGKPVTLSCSQTLNHNVMYWYQQKSSQAPKLLFHYYDKDFNNEADTPDNFQSRRPNTSFCFLDIRSPGLGDTAMYLCATSRVTATEAFFGQGTRLTVV.

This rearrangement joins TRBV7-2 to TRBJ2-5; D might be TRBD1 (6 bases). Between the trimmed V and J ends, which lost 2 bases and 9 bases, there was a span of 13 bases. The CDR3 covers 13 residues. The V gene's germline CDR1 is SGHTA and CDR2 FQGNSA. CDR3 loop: CASSLSAGVSQYF. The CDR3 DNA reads TGTGCCAGCAGCTTATCGGCAGGGGTGTCCCAGTACTTC.

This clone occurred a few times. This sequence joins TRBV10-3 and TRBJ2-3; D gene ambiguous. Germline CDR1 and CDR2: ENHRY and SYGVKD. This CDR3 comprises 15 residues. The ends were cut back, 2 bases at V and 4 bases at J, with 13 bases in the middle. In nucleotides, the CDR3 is TGTGCCATCAGTGAGATCCAGCGTCGCGCAGATACGCAGTATTTT. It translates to CAISEIQRRADTQYF.

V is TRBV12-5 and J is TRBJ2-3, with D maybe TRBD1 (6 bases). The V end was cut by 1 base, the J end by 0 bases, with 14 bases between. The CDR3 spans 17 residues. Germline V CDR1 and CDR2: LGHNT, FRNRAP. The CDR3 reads CASGLGTASISTDTQYF. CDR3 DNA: TGTGCTAGTGGTTTGGGGACAGCATCCATAAGCACAGATACGCAGTATTTT.

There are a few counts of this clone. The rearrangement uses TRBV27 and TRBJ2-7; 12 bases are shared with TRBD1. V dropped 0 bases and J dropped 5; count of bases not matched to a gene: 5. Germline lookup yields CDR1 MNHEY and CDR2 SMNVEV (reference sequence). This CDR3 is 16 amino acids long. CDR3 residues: CASSLSGTGGFDEQYF. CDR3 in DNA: TGTGCCAGCAGTTTATCCGGGACAGGGGGCTTCGACGAGCAGTACTTC.

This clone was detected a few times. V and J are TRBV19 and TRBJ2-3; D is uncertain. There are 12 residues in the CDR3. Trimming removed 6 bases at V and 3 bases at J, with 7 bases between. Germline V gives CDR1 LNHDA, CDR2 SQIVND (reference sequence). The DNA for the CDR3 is TGTGCCAGTAGCCTCGGTACAGATACGCAGTATTTT. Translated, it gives CASSLGTDTQYF.

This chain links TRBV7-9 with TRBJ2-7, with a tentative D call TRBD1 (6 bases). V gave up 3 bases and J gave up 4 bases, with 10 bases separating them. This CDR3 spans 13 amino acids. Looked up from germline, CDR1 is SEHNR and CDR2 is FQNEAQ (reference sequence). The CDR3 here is CASSLNREYEQYF. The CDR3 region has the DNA TGTGCCAGCAGCTTGAACAGGGAGTACGAGCAGTACTTC.